These 17 T cell receptor beta chains were all obtained from the same sample, sequenced in a study of vaccination and CD4 T cells after COVID-19 (dated by TCRdb to between 2021 and 2022). Which antigens these TCRs recognize remains unknown. The treatment or condition label here, explained by the study, means: approximately nine-day PBMC culture with coronavirus spike peptide pools or control peptides (ViraFEST assay). Library generation was performed with PCR. Sequencer: Illumina iSeq 100. DNA from cultured CD4+ T cells underwent TCR sequencing with the Oncomine TCR Beta short-read assay at the Johns Hopkins FTIC core. The public reads were reprocessed in TCRdb via fastp at Q25 and MiXCR, keeping in-frame beta chains. Every CDR3 protein is listed once, alongside the most common genes and DNA of its rows. The sample table holds approximately 12,000 distinct CDR3 sequences, of which 48% were seen once. The biggest ten clones account for about 15% of the sample.

The sample was CD4+ T cells from blood, cultured in vitro. The receptors were gathered from a human donor who had recovered from COVID-19.

The rearrangement joins TRBV20-1 to TRBJ1-1; perhaps TRBD1 as D (6 bases). This CDR3 contains 16 residues. In germline, CDR1 is DFQATT, CDR2 SNEGSKA (reference sequence). With 2 bases removed from V and 7 bases from J, the gap between germline ends came to 23 bases. In nucleotides, the CDR3 is TGCAGTGCTAGAAATTCCAGGACAGAATTTAGTGGTGAAGCTTTCTTT. Its translation is CSARNSRTEFSGEAFF.

This clonotype was counted between two and nine times. The rearrangement joins TRBV27 to TRBJ1-5; D ambiguous. This CDR3 has 11 residues. Trimming left V 3 bases short and J 6 bases short, with 3 bases between. Germline lookup yields CDR1 MNHEY and CDR2 SMNVEV (reference sequence). Here the CDR3 reads CASSLGQPQHF. The CDR3 DNA sequence: TGTGCCAGCAGTTTGGGTCAGCCCCAGCATTTT.

The genes are TRBV7-2 and TRBJ1-1, with 10 bases matching TRBD1. The CDR3 extends over 15 amino acids. Germline V gene data show CDR1 as SGHTA and CDR2 as FQGNSA. J was trimmed by 3 bases and V by 5 bases; bases with no gene match: 6. The CDR3 DNA is TGTGCCAGCAGCCCCGACAGGGGGCGATACACTGAAGCTTTCTTT. It translates to CASSPDRGRYTEAFF.

The rearrangement uses TRBV7-9 and TRBJ1-2, with D perhaps matching TRBD1 (6 bases). This CDR3 has 14 residues. V lost 5 bases and J 7 bases, leaving 17 bases between the germline ends. The V gene's germline CDR1 is SEHNR and CDR2 FQNEAQ (reference sequence). The CDR3 here is CASSQPGAQRGYTF. The CDR3 region has the DNA TGTGCCAGCAGCCAACCGGGGGCTCAGCGTGGCTACACCTTC.

The chain combines TRBV27 with TRBJ2-2; no definite D call. The germline CDR1 and CDR2 sequences are MNHEY and SMNVEV (reference sequence). V lost 0 bases to trimming and J lost 5 bases, with 10 bases between them. This CDR3 spans 15 amino acids. CDR3 nucleotides: TGTGCCAGCAGTTTATCAGACCTAATGACCGGGGAGCTGTTTTTT. It yields the protein CASSLSDLMTGELFF.

The chain recombines TRBV12-3 or TRBV12-4 with TRBJ1-5, with D uncertain. V was cut by 5 bases and J by 7 bases, with 9 bases left in between. The CDR3 contains 12 residues. The CDR3 DNA reads as TGTGCCAGCAGTCGCCCAGGACAGCCCCAGCATTTT. Residues: CASSRPGQPQHF.

The table lists this clonotype with a few counts. The chain joins TRBV20-1 to TRBJ2-5; TRBD1 matches at 10 bases. Germline trimming cut 6 bases from V and 4 bases from J; bases unmatched to any gene: 8. The length of the CDR3 is 14 residues. The germline V gene encodes CDR1 DFQATT and CDR2 SNEGSKA (reference sequence). The DNA for the CDR3 is TGCAGTGCACGCCGGACAGGGGGTGTAGAGACCCAGTACTTC. As protein: CSARRTGGVETQYF.

This clonotype has more than one count but fewer than ten. The rearrangement links TRBV7-8 to TRBJ1-1; 9 positions agree with TRBD1. V trimming: 4 bases; J trimming: 4 bases; junction bases outside the gene matches: 7. Per the germline V gene, CDR1 is SGHVS and CDR2 is FQNEAQ. The CDR3 sequence is 15 residues long. CDR3 DNA sequence: TGTGCCAGCAGCTCTAGGACAGGGGAGGGCACTGAAGCTTTCTTT. Its protein product is CASSSRTGEGTEAFF.

The genes are TRBV4-2 and TRBJ2-3; TRBD2 matches at 7 bases. This CDR3 has 16 amino acids. CDR1 LGHNA and CDR2 YNFKEQ come from the germline V gene. The trim removed 1 base at V and 5 bases at J, leaving 9 bases unmatched. CDR3 region: CASSQVGSSGRDTQYF. The CDR3 nucleotides read TGTGCCAGCAGCCAAGTGGGGTCTAGCGGAAGAGATACGCAGTATTTT.

In this sample, this clonotype turned up a few times. The chain recombines TRBV4-1 with TRBJ2-3, with D perhaps being TRBD1 or TRBD2 (5 bases each). Trimming removed 5 bases from V and 0 bases from J, with 12 bases in between. This CDR3 is built from 15 residues. Germline-derived CDR1 and CDR2 are MGHRA and YSYEKL. The CDR3 spells CASSTPGTSTDTQYF. In DNA, the CDR3 is TGCGCCAGCAGCACTCCCGGGACCAGCACAGATACGCAGTATTTT.

The rearrangement joins TRBV21-1 to TRBJ2-1; TRBD2, the D gene given by the table, was not confirmed from the DNA. TRBV21-1 is assigned pseudogene status. The CDR3 sequence is 14 residues long. The CDR3 DNA reads TGTGCCAGCAGCAAGGGACTTCCATACAATGAGCAGTTCTTC. As protein: CASSKGLPYNEQFF.

The chain recombines TRBV7-2 with TRBJ2-3; no clear D. Germline CDR1 reads SGHTA; CDR2 reads FQGNSA. The CDR3 has 15 residues. The V end was cut by 2 bases, the J end by 6 bases, with 15 bases between. The DNA for the CDR3 is TGTGCCAGCAGCTTAAAGTTTCCCCCGGAGGATACGCAGTATTTT. Its protein is CASSLKFPPEDTQYF. Complete variable domain (other parts from reference TRBV7-2 and TRBJ2-3): GAGVSQSPSNKVTEKGKDVELRCDPISGHTALYWYRQSLGQGLEFLIYFQGNSAPDKSGLPSDRFSAERTGGSVSTLTIQRTQQEDSAVYLCASSLKFPPEDTQYFGPGTRLTVL.

This clonotype turned up a few times. The J gene is TRBJ1-1, the V gene TRBV6-2 or TRBV6-3; 7 bases agree with TRBD1. The CDR3 runs to 13 residues. Germline V gene lookup returns CDR1 MNHEY and CDR2 SVGEGT. V shed 6 bases and J 5 bases; nucleotides not matched to a gene: 6. The CDR3 region is CASSGQAGTEAFF. CDR3 DNA sequence: TGTGCCAGCAGCGGACAGGCGGGGACTGAAGCTTTCTTT.

This rearrangement joins TRBV6-1 to TRBJ1-2; perhaps TRBD1 as D (6 bases). The length of the CDR3 is 13 residues. V lost 5 bases to trimming and J lost 4 bases, with 11 bases between them. Germline V gene lookup returns CDR1 MNHNS and CDR2 SASEGT. CDR3 region: CASSRQASYGYTF. CDR3 nucleotides: TGTGCCAGCAGTCGACAGGCGAGCTATGGCTACACCTTC.

The chain couples TRBV20-1 to TRBJ1-6, with TRBD1 as a possible D gene (6 bases). This CDR3 has 12 residues. Trimming cost V 0 bases and J 14 bases, with 11 bases left between them. Germline loops: CDR1 DFQATT, CDR2 SNEGSKA (reference sequence). The CDR3 sequence is CSAREGHLALHF. The CDR3 DNA follows: TGCAGTGCTAGAGAGGGACACTTAGCCCTCCACTTT.

The chain links TRBV27 to TRBJ2-3; a possible D gene is TRBD1 (6 bases). V shed 8 bases and J shed 2 bases, with 11 bases lying between them. This CDR3 comprises 13 residues. Germline V gene data show CDR1 as MNHEY and CDR2 as SMNVEV (reference sequence). The CDR3: CASRTGPTDTQYF. CDR3 coding DNA: TGTGCCAGCCGAACAGGGCCCACAGATACGCAGTATTTT.

This clonotype was recorded a few times. The chain employs TRBV5-1 and TRBJ1-1; TRBD1 matches 9 bases. In germline, CDR1 is SGHRS, CDR2 YFSETQ. The CDR3 runs 15 residues. V shed 6 bases and J 0 bases; nucleotides not matched to a gene: 6. The CDR3 DNA is TGCGCCAGCACCTGGACAGGGGCGGTGAACACTGAAGCTTTCTTT. Its protein product is CASTWTGAVNTEAFF.